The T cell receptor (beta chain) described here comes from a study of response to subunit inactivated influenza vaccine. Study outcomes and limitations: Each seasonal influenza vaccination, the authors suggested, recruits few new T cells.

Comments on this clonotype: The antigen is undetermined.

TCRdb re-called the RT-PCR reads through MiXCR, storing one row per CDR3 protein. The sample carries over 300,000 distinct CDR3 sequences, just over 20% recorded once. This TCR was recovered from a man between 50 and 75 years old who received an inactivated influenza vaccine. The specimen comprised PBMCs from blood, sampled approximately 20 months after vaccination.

DNA for the CDR3: TGCAGCGCGGACAGGGGGCCTGATGGCTACACCTTC. Translated: CSADRGPDGYTF. This chain connects TRBV29-1 to TRBJ1-2; 11 nucleotides match TRBD1. The CDR3 covers 12 residues. V lost 7 bases and J lost 6; bases outside the gene matches: 4. Germline lookup yields CDR1 SQVTM and CDR2 ANQGSEA.